The 17 T cell receptor beta chains below come from one sample, sequenced in a study of radiotherapy plus CTLA-4 blockade in lung cancer (dated by TCRdb to 2017 to 2018). The protocol used for the library was the immunoSEQ multiplex PCR assay. Here the immuneACCESS table is served through TCRdb, limited to in-frame sequences with V and J called. Missing clones are a known gap in these copies; in checked studies unresolved V genes cover under half, and the rest lacks a known reason. The sample table records about 50,000 clones; roughly 85% of these occur just once. 25% to 30% of the sample rests with the top ten. The sequencing here drew on peripheral blood, taken from a patient treated with radiotherapy plus ipilimumab. The receptors derive from a human donor with non-small cell lung cancer whose response to radiotherapy plus ipilimumab could not be evaluated.

The chain joins TRBV12-5 to TRBJ2-1, with 9 positions matching TRBD2. V lost 6 bases to trimming and J lost 5 bases; unmatched junction nucleotides: 11. Germline V lookup: CDR1 LGHNT, CDR2 FRNRAP. This CDR3 has 16 residues. CDR3 nucleotide sequence: TGTGCTAGTGGCCCGGTAGCGGGAGAAGAGGACAATGAGCAGTTCTTC. Translation gives CASGPVAGEEDNEQFF.

V gene TRBV27 combines with J gene TRBJ1-5, with TRBD1 identical over 10 bases. Trimming took 5 bases from V and 2 from J; bases not matched to a gene: 6. The CDR3 loop spans 16 amino acids. CDR1 and CDR2 (germline): MNHEY, SMNVEV (reference sequence). CDR3 nucleotide sequence: TGTGCCAGCAGTCACCGACAGGGGGCTGGCAATCAGCCCCAGCATTTT. Protein: CASSHRQGAGNQPQHF.

The chain couples TRBV28 to TRBJ2-1, with a possible D match to TRBD2 (5 bases). This CDR3 is 15 amino acids long. The V end was cut by 3 bases, the J end by 1 base, with 10 bases between. CDR1 and CDR2 from the germline V gene are MDHEN and SYDVKM. For the CDR3, the DNA is TGTGCCAGCAGTTTGAAGGCGGGTTCCTACAATGAGCAGTTCTTC. This codes for CASSLKAGSYNEQFF.

This clone was seen a handful of times. This rearrangement joins TRBV5-8 to TRBJ2-7; no clear D. V was pared by 0 bases and J by 5 bases, with 6 bases between. Germline CDR1 SGHTS, CDR2 YDEGEE. This CDR3 has 12 residues. CDR3 sequence reads: CASSLVSHEQYF. DNA of the CDR3: TGTGCCAGCAGCTTGGTAAGCCACGAGCAGTACTTC.

The chain is built from TRBV28 and TRBJ2-1; 10 nucleotides line up with TRBD2. Germline-derived CDR1 and CDR2 are MDHEN and SYDVKM. The CDR3 is made up of 14 amino acids. The J segment lost 6 bases and the V segment lost 11 bases, leaving 10 bases of the junction unmatched. The DNA of the CDR3 is TGTGCCTCTGAGCGGGAGGGCCCGCGCAATGAGCAGTTCTTC. This gives the protein CASEREGPRNEQFF.

The V call is TRBV6-1, the J call TRBJ1-6; D might be TRBD1 (6 bases). Trimming shortened V by 0 bases and J by 10 bases, and 10 bases separated the two germline ends. Germline V gene lookup returns CDR1 MNHNS and CDR2 SASEGT. There are 14 residues in the CDR3. The CDR3 region has the DNA TGTGCCAGCAGTGAAGCCAGGGGTCGGTCACCCCTCCACTTT. It is translated as CASSEARGRSPLHF.

V usage is TRBV4-1 and J usage is TRBJ1-4; D is perhaps TRBD1 (5 bases). CDR3 length: 16 amino acids. Looked up from germline, CDR1 is MGHRA and CDR2 is YSYEKL. V shed 1 base and J shed 7 bases, with 16 bases lying between them. The chain's CDR3 is CASSQGVTDRLEKLFF. CDR3 bases: TGCGCCAGCAGCCAAGGGGTGACAGACCGACTTGAAAAACTGTTTTTT.

The chain uses TRBV14 and TRBJ1-1; D is undetermined. The germline V gene encodes CDR1 SGHDN and CDR2 FVKESK. The CDR3 loop spans 14 amino acids. V lost 4 bases and J lost 1, with 10 bases in between. CDR3 nucleotide sequence: TGTGCCAGCAGCCTCCACAGAGAGAACACTGAAGCTTTCTTT. This sequence encodes CASSLHRENTEAFF.

V is TRBV27 and J is TRBJ1-2; weak D call: TRBD1 (6 bases). V lost 3 bases and J 3 bases, leaving 11 bases between the germline ends. This CDR3 region has 14 residues. Germline V CDR1 and CDR2: MNHEY, SMNVEV (reference sequence). The CDR3 sequence: CASSFMGADYGYTF. In DNA form, the CDR3 reads TGTGCCAGCAGTTTTATGGGGGCTGACTATGGCTACACCTTC.

This clone was counted a few times. The V call is TRBV28, the J call TRBJ1-5; D may be TRBD1 (5 bases). Germline CDR1 MDHEN, CDR2 SYDVKM. The CDR3 contains 14 residues. The germline V and J ends were trimmed by 6 bases and 10 bases, with 19 bases remaining between them. The CDR3 spells CASSPGGESAPQHF. The DNA for the CDR3 is TGTGCCAGCAGCCCGGGGGGAGAATCAGCCCCCCAGCATTTT.

This sequence joins TRBV25-1 and TRBJ2-7, with 8 bases identical to TRBD1. Per germline, CDR1 MGHDK and CDR2 SYGVNS. The CDR3 covers 15 residues. With 1 base clipped from V and 0 bases from J, the junction kept 2 bases outside the gene matches. CDR3 in amino acids: CASSEWQGASYEQYF. The CDR3 nucleotides are TGTGCCAGCAGTGAATGGCAGGGGGCCTCCTACGAGCAGTACTTC.

The chain has TRBV11-2 and TRBJ2-4, with 7 nucleotides matching TRBD2. The CDR3 extends over 17 amino acids. Germline CDR1 reads SGHAT; CDR2 reads FQNNGV. V was clipped by 1 base and J by 0 bases; unmatched bases: 6. The CDR3 sequence is CASSLGPAGLAKNIQYF. The CDR3, as DNA: TGTGCCAGCAGCTTAGGCCCAGCGGGATTAGCCAAAAACATTCAGTACTTC.

This chain uses TRBV7-9 with TRBJ2-7, with 7 bases fitting TRBD1. V shed 4 bases and J 2 bases; nucleotides not matched to a gene: 5. The CDR3 is made up of 14 amino acids. Germline CDR1 reads SEHNR; CDR2 reads FQNEAQ (reference sequence). The CDR3 DNA is TGTGCCAGCAGCTATAGGGACAGTACCTACGAGCAGTACTTC. Protein sequence: CASSYRDSTYEQYF.

As for this clone: Sequence at one end of the junction differs from germline and may be a read error. The chain combines TRBV4-1 with TRBJ1-3, with D unresolved. CDR1 is MGHRA, CDR2 YSYEKL, per germline. The CDR3 sequence is 17 residues long. CDR3 sequence (DNA): TGCGCCGGCAGCCAAGAGTTGGCAGTGGCCTCTGGAAACACCATATATTTT. Amino acid sequence: CAGSQELAVASGNTIYF.

The rearrangement links TRBV7-2 to TRBJ2-7, with TRBD1 matching over 8 bases. V shed 5 bases and J 2 bases; nucleotides not matched to a gene: 8. From germline, CDR1 is SGHTA and CDR2 FQGNSA. This CDR3 contains 15 residues. Here the CDR3 DNA reads TGTGCCAGCAGCGCAGCGGCAGGGGGCACCTACGAGCAGTACTTC. This encodes CASSAAAGGTYEQYF.

V usage is TRBV29-1 and J usage is TRBJ2-5, with TRBD1 as a possible D gene (6 bases). The CDR3 runs to 13 residues. The V gene's germline CDR1 is SQVTM and CDR2 ANQGSEA. Between the trimmed V and J ends, which lost 7 bases and 1 base, there was a span of 13 bases. CDR3 nucleotides: TGCAGCGGATCCCAGGGGAGCCAAGAGACCCAGTACTTC. The encoded protein is CSGSQGSQETQYF.

The chain uses TRBV28 and TRBJ2-7; 11 bases map to TRBD2. CDR1 and CDR2 (germline): MDHEN, SYDVKM. Unmatched junction bases numbered 7, after V lost 1 base and J lost 2 bases. This CDR3 has 17 amino acids. The CDR3 sequence is CASSLYTLAGGPYEQYF. CDR3 nucleotide sequence: TGTGCCAGCAGTTTATACACCTTAGCGGGAGGGCCCTACGAGCAGTACTTC.